This T cell receptor (beta chain) emerged from a study of blood T cell repertoires in COVID-19. Adults between about 18 and 95 years of age took part from fewer than 30 US areas. CDR3 length: 15 amino acids. The germline V gene encodes CDR1 SGHDN and CDR2 FVKESK. V shed 1 base and J shed 2 bases, with 10 bases lying between them. Authors' methods: Estimation of nucleated cell counts relied on the amplification of reference gene primers. Measured with immunoSEQ multiplex PCR; TCRdb has only the in-frame clones, and not every one. That table furnishes V, J and clone size, whereas the DNA furnished D and trimming. Counted here are roughly 250,000 clones, 85% to 90% occurring once; the ten biggest clones make up 1.5% to 2%.

The sequence was obtained from a woman between 45 and 60 years old who had recovered from COVID-19. The sample comprised PBMCs or T cells enriched from blood (not recorded which). The rearrangement links TRBV14 to TRBJ2-3; TRBD2 might be the D (6 bases). This CDR3 reads CASSQVVAATDTQYF. The CDR3 region has the DNA TGTGCCAGCAGCCAAGTGGTAGCGGCCACAGATACGCAGTATTTT.